Below are 27 T cell receptor beta chains sequenced from a single sample in a study of OX40 agonist ivuxolimab in advanced cancers. The protocol was immunoSEQ multiplex PCR, while the TCRdb copy is restricted to in-frame clones and leaves out a portion. In the table there are 65,000 to 85,000 clones, about 93% of which are singletons. The material was CD4+ or CD8+ T cells sorted from blood, obtained in a trial of the OX40 agonist ivuxolimab. These TCRs come from an adult with an advanced solid tumor such as melanoma, head and neck, liver or kidney cancer.

The chain is built from TRBV14 and TRBJ2-7, with D perhaps given as TRBD1 or TRBD2 (5 bases each). Trimming stripped 3 bases from V and 6 bases from J, with 18 bases between. Germline V gene lookup returns CDR1 SGHDN and CDR2 FVKESK. There are 15 residues in the CDR3. CDR3: CASSQSWAGRTEQYF. CDR3 in DNA: TGTGCCAGCAGCCAGAGTTGGGCAGGGAGAACCGAGCAGTACTTC.

The rearrangement links TRBV4-3 to TRBJ1-1; D uncertain. Per the germline V gene, CDR1 is LGHNA and CDR2 is YSLEER. V was cut by 1 base and J by 3 bases, with 9 bases left in between. The CDR3 is 14 residues long. CDR3 nucleotide sequence: TGCGCCAGCAGCCAAGCGGGCGGACACACTGAAGCTTTCTTT. Protein product: CASSQAGGHTEAFF.

The chain carries TRBV7-8 and TRBJ2-1; 7 bases align to TRBD1. The CDR3 extends over 15 amino acids. V trimming: 5 bases; J trimming: 4 bases; junction bases outside the gene matches: 8. Germline CDR1 SGHVS, CDR2 FQNEAQ. The CDR3 spells CASSQPRTGYNEQFF. The CDR3 nucleotides read TGTGCCAGCAGCCAACCCCGGACAGGTTACAATGAGCAGTTCTTC.

This sequence joins TRBV6-5 and TRBJ2-7; 9 positions agree with TRBD1. Germline V lookup: CDR1 MNHEY, CDR2 SVGAGI. The CDR3 consists of 14 residues. Trimming cost V 2 bases and J 7 bases; bases outside gene matches: 6. The chain's CDR3 is CASSYRDRVGEQYF. The DNA for the CDR3 is TGTGCCAGCAGTTACCGGGACAGGGTAGGTGAGCAGTACTTC.

This chain links TRBV29-1 with TRBJ2-7; 10 bases are a match to TRBD2. The length of the CDR3 is 14 residues. Germline loops: CDR1 SQVTM, CDR2 ANQGSEA. The J segment lost 4 bases and the V segment lost 2 bases, leaving 5 bases of the junction unmatched. This chain's CDR3 is CSVELLAGTYEQYF. CDR3 sequence (DNA): TGCAGCGTTGAATTACTAGCGGGGACTTACGAGCAGTACTTC.

This chain links TRBV9 with TRBJ1-2, with D tentatively TRBD1 (5 bases). Germline CDR1 SGDLS, CDR2 YYNGEE. The length of the CDR3 is 17 residues. The germline V and J ends were trimmed by 0 bases and 2 bases, with 17 bases remaining between them. CDR3 sequence reads: CASSVGAGQGVNYGYTF. The CDR3 DNA reads TGTGCCAGCAGCGTAGGGGCCGGTCAGGGCGTAAACTATGGCTACACCTTC.

The chain combines TRBV5-4 with TRBJ2-7; 10 bases align to TRBD2. The V gene's germline CDR1 is SGHNT and CDR2 YYREEE (reference sequence). Germline trimming cut 2 bases from V and 5 bases from J; bases unmatched to any gene: 4. This CDR3 comprises 14 residues. The CDR3 protein is CASSLAGGPHEQYF. CDR3 sequence (DNA): TGTGCCAGCAGCTTAGCGGGGGGGCCGCACGAGCAGTACTTC. The entire variable domain, with the rest obtained from reference TRBV5-4 and TRBJ2-7, is as follows: ETGVTQSPTHLIKTRGQQVTLRCSSQSGHNTVSWYQQALGQGPQFIFQYYREEENGRGNFPPRFSGLQFPNYSSELNVNALELDDSALYLCASSLAGGPHEQYFGPGTRLTVT.

This clone was observed a handful of times. The chain links TRBV27 to TRBJ2-5; 7 nucleotides agree with TRBD1. The CDR3 has 14 amino acids. After removal of 0 bases from V and 3 bases from J, the junction contained 1 base not matched to a gene. Germline values: CDR1 MNHEY, CDR2 SMNVEV (reference sequence). CDR3 nucleotide sequence: TGTGCCAGCAGTTTATCAGGGGGCGAAGAGACCCAGTACTTC. This gives the protein CASSLSGGEETQYF.

This chain links TRBV6-5 with TRBJ1-1; the D is unclear. The germline V gene encodes CDR1 MNHEY and CDR2 SVGAGI. The CDR3 contains 14 residues. The V gene lost 1 base and the J gene lost 4 bases, with 10 bases spanning the gap. The CDR3 DNA reads TGTGCCAGCAGTTACTTCGTGGGGAGCACTGAAGCTTTCTTT. This sequence encodes CASSYFVGSTEAFF.

This sequence joins TRBV18 and TRBJ2-1; the D gene is possibly TRBD1 (5 bases). CDR3 length: 15 residues. Germline V gene sequence: CDR1 KGHSH, CDR2 LQKENI. V lost 2 bases and J 8 bases, leaving 16 bases between the germline ends. The CDR3 DNA is TGTGCCAGCTCACCAATCGGTCATCAGGGTGATGAGCAGTTCTTC. It encodes CASSPIGHQGDEQFF.

The chain combines TRBV6-4 with TRBJ2-7; 8 bases are a match to TRBD1. CDR1 is MRHNA, CDR2 SNTAGT, per germline. The J segment lost 3 bases and the V segment lost 6 bases, leaving 7 bases of the junction unmatched. The CDR3 consists of 14 residues. Here the CDR3 DNA reads TGTGCCAGCAGCGAGGGGACAGGAGTCTACGAGCAGTACTTC. Encoded protein: CASSEGTGVYEQYF.

This chain joins TRBV18 and TRBJ2-7; 8 bases are shared with TRBD2. The CDR3 is 16 amino acids. With V trimmed by 1 base and J by 1 base, 6 bases remained unmatched. Germline V gene sequence: CDR1 KGHSH, CDR2 LQKENI. Here the CDR3 DNA reads TGTGCCAGCTCACCACGAACTAGCGGACGATCCTACGAGCAGTACTTC. Translation: CASSPRTSGRSYEQYF.

This chain links TRBV6-5 with TRBJ1-1, with D unresolved. The CDR3 sequence is 13 residues long. V was shortened by 6 bases and J by 4 bases, with 12 bases between the two germline ends. CDR1 MNHEY and CDR2 SVGAGI come from the germline V gene. The CDR3 loop is CASSKGGLTEAFF. In DNA, the CDR3 is TGTGCCAGCAGCAAGGGCGGGCTCACTGAAGCTTTCTTT.

This chain connects TRBV7-3 to TRBJ2-3; D is unclear. V shed 1 base and J shed 2 bases, with 22 bases lying between them. The CDR3 totals 19 residues. Germline CDR1 is SGHTA and CDR2 is FQGTGA. CDR3 protein: CASSLRPAAPTKITDTQYF. The DNA for the CDR3 is TGTGCCAGCAGCTTAAGGCCCGCCGCGCCGACGAAAATCACAGATACGCAGTATTTT.

This clone was seen once. V is TRBV11-2 and J is TRBJ1-1; 8 bases line up with TRBD1. V lost 5 bases, J lost 0 bases, and 11 bases stayed unmatched. Germline V gives CDR1 SGHAT, CDR2 FQNNGV. The CDR3 covers 17 residues. The CDR3 sequence: CASSPWTGKYMNTEAFF. As DNA, the CDR3 is TGTGCCAGCAGCCCCTGGACAGGGAAGTACATGAACACTGAAGCTTTCTTT.

Only a few counts were recorded for this clone. CDR3 DNA: TGTGCCAGCAGCTTGGACCCCATTCAAGTGGAAACTAGCACAGATACGCAGTATTTT. Translating it yields CASSLDPIQVETSTDTQYF. The rearrangement uses TRBV7-9 and TRBJ2-3; no clear D. The CDR3 length is 19 residues. The germline CDR1 and CDR2 sequences are SEHNR and FQNEAQ (reference sequence). V was clipped by 3 bases and J by 0 bases, with 22 bases between them.

Concerning this clone: Within the sample, other DNA sequences also encode this same CDR3. The CDR3 region has the DNA TGTGCCAGCAGTTACTCGAACACTGAAGCTTTCTTT. This translates into CASSYSNTEAFF. The rearrangement uses TRBV6-5 and TRBJ1-1; D gene unclear. This CDR3 spans 12 amino acids. Germline CDR1 is MNHEY and CDR2 is SVGAGI. The V gene lost 0 bases and the J gene lost 1 base, with 0 bases spanning the gap.

The gene calls are TRBV11-2 and TRBJ1-2, with TRBD1 matching 8 bases. Germline V CDR1 and CDR2: SGHAT, FQNNGV. V trimming: 5 bases; J trimming: 4 bases; junction bases outside the gene matches: 6. This CDR3 is built from 14 residues. DNA of the CDR3: TGTGCCAGCAGCCCAGGGGGCACGGGCTATGGCTACACCTTC. This sequence encodes CASSPGGTGYGYTF.

The chain recombines TRBV5-1 with TRBJ1-1, with unresolved D. Germline values: CDR1 SGHRS, CDR2 YFSETQ. This CDR3 is built from 14 residues. V was clipped by 2 bases and J by 4 bases, with 12 bases between them. The CDR3 region has the DNA TGCGCCAGCAGCTTCGACACTCGAGGCACTGAAGCTTTCTTT. Translation: CASSFDTRGTEAFF.

The V gene is TRBV5-6, the J gene TRBJ2-3, with 10 bases identical to TRBD2. CDR3 length: 16 amino acids. The V and J ends lost 4 bases and 2 bases, in that order; junction bases with no gene match: 7. Germline V gene lookup returns CDR1 SGHDT and CDR2 YYEEEE. CDR3 sequence (DNA): TGTGCCAGCAGCCCCGAGCGGGGGGGGTTCACAGATACGCAGTATTTT. It codes for CASSPERGGFTDTQYF. Looking up the rest from reference TRBV5-6 and TRBJ2-3 gives the full variable domain: DAGVTQSPTHLIKTRGQQVTLRCSPKSGHDTVSWYQQALGQGPQFIFQYYEEEERQRGNFPDRFSGHQFPNYSSELNVNALLLGDSALYLCASSPERGGFTDTQYFGPGTRLTVL.

The chain employs TRBV13 and TRBJ2-1, with D tentatively TRBD2 (6 bases). CDR3 length: 11 amino acids. Trimming stripped 6 bases from V and 8 bases from J, with 8 bases between. Germline loops: CDR1 PRHDT, CDR2 FYEKMQ (reference sequence). CDR3 bases: TGTGCCAGCAGGGGGGGATATGAGCAGTTCTTC. Translating it yields CASRGGYEQFF.

Written as DNA, the CDR3 is TGTGCCAGCAGCTTAGGGGCAGGGGTCGTCTATGGCTACACCTTC. Amino acids: CASSLGAGVVYGYTF. The chain employs TRBV7-9 and TRBJ1-2; the D gene is possibly TRBD1 (6 bases). The CDR3 runs to 15 residues. The germline V and J ends were trimmed by 1 base and 4 bases, with 13 bases remaining between them. Germline assignment: CDR1 SEHNR and CDR2 FQNEAQ (reference sequence).

This rearrangement joins TRBV4-3 to TRBJ1-2; 10 positions match TRBD1. CDR1 and CDR2 (germline): LGHNA, YSLEER. The CDR3 is 17 residues long. Trimming cost V 0 bases and J 1 base; bases outside gene matches: 5. CDR3 in DNA: TGCGCCAGCAGCCAAGATTCCCGGACAGGGGGTAACTATGGCTACACCTTC. Encoded protein: CASSQDSRTGGNYGYTF.

A single count supports this clone. The J gene is TRBJ1-3, the V gene TRBV9; no firm D call. V gave up 5 bases and J gave up 8 bases, with 17 bases separating them. Germline lookup yields CDR1 SGDLS and CDR2 YYNGEE. The CDR3 loop spans 14 amino acids. The CDR3 spells CASSYLALVDTIYF. The CDR3 nucleotides are TGTGCCAGCAGTTATTTGGCTCTGGTGGACACCATATATTTT.

This clone was detected a few times. The chain joins TRBV11-2 to TRBJ1-2; the D gene is possibly TRBD1 (5 bases). CDR1 and CDR2 (germline): SGHAT, FQNNGV. Trimming took off 2 bases at V and 6 bases at J, with 16 bases between the two ends. The CDR3 has 15 residues. CDR3 nucleotides: TGTGCCAGCAGCTTATCGAGGGGCTCAGGCGATGGCTACACCTTC. It encodes CASSLSRGSGDGYTF.

The genes are TRBV7-6 and TRBJ1-3; TRBD1 might be the D (6 bases). In germline, CDR1 is SGHVS, CDR2 FNYEAQ. This CDR3 has 15 amino acids. V gave up 4 bases and J gave up 0 bases, with 10 bases separating them. The CDR3 sequence: CASSSRDNSGNTIYF. As DNA, the CDR3 is TGTGCCAGCAGCTCCAGGGACAACTCTGGAAACACCATATATTTT. Full variable domain (missing parts from reference TRBV7-6 and TRBJ1-3): GAGVSQSPRYKVTKRGQDVALRCDPISGHVSLYWYRQALGQGPEFLTYFNYEAQQDKSGLPNDRFSAERPEGSISTLTIQRTEQRDSAMYRCASSSRDNSGNTIYFGEGSWLTVV.

This clone showed up just a few times. This chain connects TRBV4-1 to TRBJ1-5; tentatively, D is TRBD1 (5 bases). The CDR3 totals 15 residues. V lost 4 bases and J lost 0, with 10 bases in between. Germline assignment: CDR1 MGHRA and CDR2 YSYEKL. CDR3 bases: TGCGCCAGCAGCCCGGGACCCCATAGCAATCAGCCCCAGCATTTT. Translating gives CASSPGPHSNQPQHF.